This T cell receptor (beta chain) emerged from a study of blood T cell repertoires in COVID-19. On the study more broadly: Sample material is recorded as cDNA or gDNA derived from T cells, B-cell-depleted T cells, or PBMCs.

V was clipped by 7 bases and J by 4 bases, with 13 bases between them. This CDR3 region has 14 residues. Per the germline V gene, CDR1 is SNHLY and CDR2 is FYNNEI. Sequencing used immunoSEQ multiplex PCR; TCRdb keeps in-frame clones, though not all of them. The table lists about 260,000 clones, roughly 90% of them singletons. Sample: peripheral blood. V gene TRBV2 combines with J gene TRBJ2-2; perhaps TRBD1 as D (6 bases). The origin of this receptor is a woman in her twenties or thirties with COVID-19, enrolled during active disease. The DNA for the CDR3 is TGTGCCAGCATCGGCAGGGGATTCACCGGGGAGCTGTTTTTT. Translation: CASIGRGFTGELFF.